This TCR beta chain was obtained from a study of OX40 agonist ivuxolimab in advanced cancers. Turning to the overall study: Ivuxolimab was a fully human IgG2 agonistic monoclonal antibody targeting the costimulatory receptor OX40 (CD134). Intravenous ivuxolimab was administered to patients every 2 weeks at six dose levels: 0.01, 0.1, 0.3, 1.5, 3 and 10 mg/kg. The paper describes the monotherapy dose-escalation part (N = 52 patients) of the phase I trial of ivuxolimab. Of the approximately 50 dose-escalation patients, hepatocellular carcinoma was present in about 20, melanoma in around 15, renal cell carcinoma in 9 and head and neck cancer in 9. The point of sequencing TCRbeta in the periphery was to test whether ivuxolimab changed TCR sequence diversity and drove clonal T-cell expansion. Three dose-escalation patients achieved partial responses, one with hepatocellular carcinoma and two with cutaneous melanoma. Prior anti-PD-1, anti-PD-L1 or anti-CTLA-4 therapy was permitted, and checkpoint inhibitors had been received by under 50% of dose-escalation patients. In the dose-escalation cohort, approximately 80% of patients were male, and the mean age was approximately 60 years with a range of roughly 20 to 79. The paper's findings and limits, for the study overall: Partial responders in the 0.1-3.0 mg/kg groups had among the lowest normalized peripheral clonal expansion, especially among CD8+ T cells. On average, CD8+ T cells showed more expanded clones than CD4+ T cells after ivuxolimab. Which antigens the clonally expanded peripheral T cells were specific for was not determined. Clonal expansion of both CD4+ and CD8+ blood T cells was observed from baseline to week 6 at doses 0.1 to 3.0 mg/kg. Low levels of normalized T-cell clonal expansion were also shown by some nonresponding patients.

This clone turned up a few times. Its antigen remains unidentified. The sample holds no much larger clone one base away, and base qualities are not on file. To sequence the TCRbeta CDR3 region, genomic DNA was isolated from the sorted cells. The immunoSEQ Assay was used to sequence the TCRbeta CDR3 regions. Here the immuneACCESS table is served through TCRdb, limited to in-frame sequences with V and J called. Missing clones are a known gap in these copies; in checked studies unresolved V genes cover under half, and the rest lacks a known reason. This sample gives 55,000 to 65,000 clones in total; 75% to 90% of them show up just once. The ten largest clones capture under 0.7% of the sample. Via the germline V gene (reference sequence), CDR1 is SEHNR and CDR2 FQNEAQ. Measured from the cysteine to the phenylalanine, the CDR3 is 12 residues long. The sequence is cut down to CDR3 DNA, 36 bases in frame from base 1. V sheds 0 bases and J sheds 7 bases, leaving 6 bases between their ends.

Patients with a history of autoimmune disease or receiving systemic immunosuppression were excluded from the trial. In every dose cohort, peripheral blood was drawn for TCR sequencing at baseline, cycle 4 day 1, and cycle 7 day 1. Samples came from an open-label, multicenter, first-in-human phase I dose-escalation trial of ivuxolimab. The trial enrolled adults with locally advanced or metastatic head and neck squamous cell, hepatocellular, melanoma or renal cell carcinoma. CD4+ and CD8+ T cells were sorted separately from peripheral blood before TCR sequencing. The sequence was obtained from an adult with an advanced solid tumor such as melanoma, head and neck, liver or kidney cancer. The chain uses TRBV7-9 and TRBJ1-1; the D gene lacks a confident call. This material consisted of CD4+ or CD8+ T cells sorted from blood, taken in a trial of the OX40 agonist ivuxolimab. Here the CDR3 is given as CASSLAFSEAFF. The DNA reads TGTGCCAGCAGCTTAGCCTTCAGTGAAGCTTTCTTT.